Given below is one T cell receptor (beta chain) in context. Its antigen has not been determined. Qualities for individual bases were not recorded, and no much larger clone is one base off. According to the study, the label for this sample's time point signals: week 23, last vaccination. A 20-mer mutant IDH1 peptide at 300 micrograms in Montanide made up each vaccine dose, which was injected subcutaneously together with topical imiquimod. All donors had newly diagnosed IDH1-mutant astrocytomas of WHO grade 3 or 4 that showed loss of nuclear ATRX. The samples were drawn from NOA16, a multicentre, single-arm, open-label phase I trial in Germany that tested a mutant IDH1 peptide vaccine in humans for the first time. Genomic DNA for TCRB sequencing was extracted from EDTA blood using the DNeasy Blood and Tissue Kit. The sample comes from a study of a mutant IDH1 vaccine in newly diagnosed glioma (dated by TCRdb to the early 2020s). With regard to the full study: Patients were given eight vaccinations, in weeks 1, 3, 5, 7, 11, 15, 19 and 23, which matched visits V03 through V10. Vaccination started 4-6 weeks after radiotherapy alone, or was given together with temozolomide cycles in the groups whose treatment included chemotherapy. Of the roughly 31 treated patients, approximately 60% were male and 37.5% were female, and the mean age was approximately 39 years. Before enrollment, most patients had been given radiochemotherapy with temozolomide as standard therapy, while the rest had received either radiotherapy alone or temozolomide alone. Six visits were used for peripheral blood collection: V03 (baseline), V05, V07, V10, V12 and V13. For exploratory analyses, longitudinal TCRB deep sequencing was carried out in roughly 23 treated patients wherever samples were available.

Results the study describes overall, beyond this receptor: Pseudoprogression appeared unrelated to alterations in the top peripheral T cell clonotypes detected by TCRB sequencing. PBMC samples for TCRB deep sequencing were selected based on availability. Immune responses induced by the vaccine were seen in over 90% of patients across multiple MHC alleles. The authors stated that sample limitations prevented analyses of patient blood samples from being reproduced.

V drops 0 bases and J drops 6 bases, leaving 13 bases in between. The germline V gene supplies CDR1 LGHNA and CDR2 YSLEER. There are 15 amino acids in the CDR3, from cysteine to phenylalanine inclusive. Just the 45-base CDR3 DNA is kept, in frame starting at base 1. Receptors were amplified or captured by the immunoSEQ multiplex PCR assay. Rearranged TCR beta chain sequences were amplified with the hsTCRB Kit following the manufacturer's protocol. Sequencing of TCRB libraries was carried out on an Illumina MiSeq. The paper's processing steps were these. Demultiplexing, trimming and gene mapping were performed with the kit vendor's proprietary platform. As stored in TCRdb, this immuneACCESS dataset retains in-frame rearrangements with V and J assigned. A fraction of the clones does not appear; measured against another copy, unresolved V genes explain less than half of the discrepancy, and the remainder lacks a known reason. That table gives V, J and clone size, and the DNA gave D and trimming. The sample includes tens of thousands of clones, with roughly 81% observed a single time. The top ten constitute 5% to 6.5% of the sample.

The V gene is TRBV4-3 and the J gene is TRBJ2-3; TRBD1 is a possible D gene, resting on 6 matching bases. This specimen consisted of PBMCs, obtained from a glioma patient whose treatment included an IDH1 peptide vaccine. The sequence was collected from a man between 35 and 55 years old with glioma. The CDR3 is CASSQDLSTGDTQYF. The nucleotide sequence reads TGCGCCAGCAGCCAAGACCTCAGTACAGGGGATACGCAGTATTTT.